Listed below are T cell receptor beta chains from one sample, sequenced in a study of blood T cell repertoires in COVID-19. Assay used: immunoSEQ multiplex PCR; TCRdb lists only in-frame clones, some missing. The top ten clones hold almost 3% of a sample with a few hundred thousand clones, about 88% of them seen once. The sequencing sample was made of PBMCs or T cells enriched from blood (not recorded which). The receptors come from a woman in her 30s who had recovered from COVID-19. CDR3s include the opening cysteine and the closing phenylalanine or tryptophan. The D gene is left open where the match is weak. Only part of the rows carry a size: once, few, many, or a class if the clone is expanded.

v_gene	d_gene	j_gene	abundance	CDR3aa	CDR3nt
TRBV5-5	TRBD2	TRBJ2-7	-	CASSWEGRQGEQYF	TGTGCCAGCAGCTGGGAGGGGCGCCAGGGCGAGCAGTACTTC
TRBV7-9	-	TRBJ2-7	-	CASSLETRREQYF	TGTGCCAGCAGCTTGGAGACTAGGAGGGAGCAGTACTTC
TRBV28	TRBD2	TRBJ2-7	-	CASRPSGRGDEQYF	TGTGCCAGCAGACCAAGCGGGAGGGGTGACGAGCAGTACTTC
TRBV6-5	TRBD1	TRBJ2-7	-	CASMRRQGADEQYF	TGTGCCAGCATGCGGAGACAGGGGGCCGACGAGCAGTACTTC
TRBV5-1	TRBD1	TRBJ2-7	-	CASRTHRQGVYEQYF	TGCGCCAGCAGGACGCATCGACAGGGGGTCTACGAGCAGTACTTC
TRBV5-5	TRBD1	TRBJ2-3	-	CASSLVGTGLTDTQYF	TGTGCCAGCAGCTTGGTAGGGACAGGACTCACAGATACGCAGTATTTT
TRBV29-1	TRBD2	TRBJ2-1	-	CSVRAGGAYNEQFF	TGCAGCGTCCGAGCGGGGGGCGCATACAATGAGCAGTTCTTC
TRBV10-3	-	TRBJ2-1	-	CAIREDIMVASEQFF	TGTGCCATCAGAGAAGACATAATGGTAGCGTCTGAGCAGTTCTTC
TRBV5-5	TRBD1	TRBJ1-2	-	CASSSTGTTSIDYGYTF	TGTGCCAGCAGCTCGACAGGGACCACCTCCATTGACTATGGCTACACCTTC
TRBV3-1/TRBV3-2	TRBD2	TRBJ2-1	-	CASSPNLGASGRHNEQFF	TGTGCCAGCAGCCCTAACCTCGGGGCTAGCGGGAGGCACAATGAGCAGTTCTTC
TRBV28	TRBD1	TRBJ2-7	-	CASRGQGTYEQYF	TGTGCCAGCAGAGGACAGGGCACCTACGAGCAGTACTTC
TRBV2	-	TRBJ1-3	once	CASMTPIAGSRNTIYF	TGTGCCAGCATGACCCCAATTGCCGGGAGCAGAAACACCATATATTTT
TRBV7-9	TRBD1	TRBJ2-1	-	CASRPTGLSSYNEQFF	TGTGCCAGCAGACCGACAGGGTTAAGCTCCTACAATGAGCAGTTCTTC
TRBV5-1	-	TRBJ1-5	-	CASTPDGGNQPQHF	TGCGCCAGCACTCCGGACGGAGGGAATCAGCCCCAGCATTTT
TRBV11-2	-	TRBJ1-6	-	CASSTRDNSPLHF	TGTGCCAGCAGCACGCGGGATAATTCACCCCTCCACTTT
TRBV20-1	-	TRBJ2-5	-	CSASAPKTQYF	TGCAGTGCTAGTGCCCCCAAGACCCAGTACTTC
TRBV7-8	-	TRBJ2-3	-	CASSFRVRTDTQYF	TGTGCCAGCAGCTTCAGGGTTCGCACAGATACGCAGTATTTT
TRBV21-1	-	TRBJ2-5	-	CASSKLSGGGQETQYF	TGTGCCAGCAGCAAGTTGAGCGGGGGAGGGCAAGAGACCCAGTACTTC
TRBV6-5	-	TRBJ1-1	-	CASSYSYGNTEAFF	TGTGCCAGCAGTTACTCGTACGGGAACACTGAAGCTTTCTTT
TRBV18	TRBD2	TRBJ2-7	-	CASSLTSGGANEQYF	TGTGCCAGCTCCCTTACTAGCGGGGGGGCCAACGAGCAGTACTTC
TRBV7-2	-	TRBJ1-2	-	CASSATGYGYTF	TGTGCCAGCAGCGCGACAGGCTATGGCTACACCTTC
TRBV27	-	TRBJ2-7	-	CASSLSAGISYEQYF	TGTGCCAGCAGTTTATCGGCGGGTATATCCTACGAGCAGTACTTC
TRBV4-1	TRBD2	TRBJ2-7	-	CASSQKGTNAYEQYF	TGCGCCAGCAGCCAAAAGGGGACTAACGCCTACGAGCAGTACTTC
TRBV6-5	TRBD1	TRBJ2-7	-	CASSLGQGLSYEQYF	TGTGCCAGCAGTCTCGGACAGGGACTCTCCTACGAGCAGTACTTC
TRBV3-1/TRBV3-2	TRBD2	TRBJ2-5	-	CASSQHPLAGGPGETQYF	TGTGCCAGCAGCCAGCACCCACTAGCGGGAGGGCCGGGAGAGACCCAGTACTTC
TRBV2	TRBD2	TRBJ2-1	-	CASSSSGRPYNEQFF	TGTGCCAGCAGTTCTAGCGGGAGACCCTACAATGAGCAGTTCTTC
TRBV4-2	TRBD2	TRBJ2-1	-	CASSQDGGLAFNEQFF	TGTGCCAGCAGCCAAGATGGGGGACTAGCGTTCAATGAGCAGTTCTTC
TRBV30	TRBD1	TRBJ1-2	-	CAWSPTGVFGYTF	TGTGCCTGGAGTCCTACAGGGGTGTTTGGCTACACCTTC
TRBV2	-	TRBJ1-1	-	CASSGRQNTEAFF	TGTGCCAGCAGCGGGAGACAGAACACTGAAGCTTTCTTT
TRBV30	TRBD1	TRBJ1-1	-	CAWTGGDTEAFF	TGTGCCTGGACAGGGGGTGACACTGAAGCTTTCTTT
TRBV3-1/TRBV3-2	-	TRBJ1-2	few	CASSPTIIGGYTF	TGTGCCAGCAGCCCGACTATTATCGGAGGCTACACCTTC
TRBV24-1	-	TRBJ2-5	-	CASSPDSGETQYF	TGTGCCTCCTCCCCGGACAGCGGAGAGACCCAGTACTTC
TRBV5-1	TRBD1	TRBJ2-3	few	CASSWDRGADTQYF	TGCGCCAGCAGCTGGGACAGGGGGGCAGATACGCAGTATTTT
TRBV2	-	TRBJ1-2	-	CASWEYGYTF	TGTGCCAGCTGGGAGTATGGCTACACCTTC
TRBV21-1	-	TRBJ1-6	once	CASSKQNPGDSNSPLHF	TGTGCCAGCAGCAAGCAGAACCCCGGGGACAGCAATTCACCCCTCCACTTT
TRBV5-1	TRBD1	TRBJ1-6	-	CASSVTTGDYSPLHF	TGCGCCAGCAGCGTCACGACAGGGGATTATTCACCCCTCCACTTT